These 12 T cell receptor beta chains came from one sample sequenced in a study of cytomegalovirus exposure and HLA in healthy donors. Clones were sequenced by immunoSEQ multiplex PCR, and TCRdb holds only the in-frame ones, with some missing. The sample has nearly 200,000 clones; roughly 84% are singletons. The sample consisted of PBMCs. The receptors originated from a woman in her twenties or thirties in good health and CMV-seropositive.

This clone was observed once. The rearrangement links TRBV15 to TRBJ2-1, with 7 bases matching TRBD2. CDR3 length equals 16 residues. The trim removed 5 bases at V and 1 base at J, leaving 8 bases unmatched. CDR1 is LNHNV and CDR2 is YYDKDF in the germline V gene (reference sequence). The CDR3 DNA sequence: TGTGCCACCAGCCGAAGACTAGCTGGATCCTACAATGAGCAGTTCTTC. Translation gives CATSRRLAGSYNEQFF.

This chain connects TRBV25-1 to TRBJ2-7, with 7 bases aligning to TRBD1. Trimming removed 6 bases from V and 5 bases from J; junction bases left unmatched: 4. The CDR3 contains 12 residues. Germline CDR1 and CDR2: MGHDK and SYGVNS. The CDR3 DNA sequence: TGTGCCAGCAGGGGGGACAGCCACGAGCAGTACTTC. Protein product: CASRGDSHEQYF.

This clone came up a few times. The chain is built from TRBV5-1 and TRBJ1-2; D unresolved. The CDR3 spans 14 residues. The germline V and J ends were trimmed by 0 bases and 8 bases, with 14 bases remaining between them. Germline values: CDR1 SGHRS, CDR2 YFSETQ. The CDR3 sequence is CASSLDSTVWGYTF. The CDR3 DNA reads as TGCGCCAGCAGCTTGGATTCCACGGTTTGGGGCTACACCTTC.

The V gene is TRBV25-1, the J gene TRBJ1-4, with D hard to call. Trimming pared 4 bases from V and 7 bases from J, leaving 7 bases between. There are 12 residues in the CDR3. CDR1 and CDR2 from the germline V gene are MGHDK and SYGVNS. The CDR3 region has the DNA TGTGCCAGCAGTGGAGGGTCTGAAAAACTGTTTTTT. Its protein product is CASSGGSEKLFF.

The CDR3 sequence: CASKEGGSYEQYF. The DNA of the CDR3 is TGTGCCAGCAAGGAGGGCGGCTCCTACGAGCAGTACTTC. This chain joins TRBV6-1 and TRBJ2-7; a weak D match, TRBD2 (6 bases). The CDR3 is made up of 13 amino acids. Trimming took off 7 bases at V and 0 bases at J, with 10 bases between the two ends. The germline gives CDR1 MNHNS, CDR2 SASEGT.

V and J are TRBV6-5 and TRBJ2-2, with D hard to call. The CDR3 contains 13 residues. The V end lost 0 bases, the J end lost 5 bases, and 4 bases lay between the germline ends. Germline V CDR1 and CDR2: MNHEY, SVGAGI. The CDR3 loop is CASSYSLTGELFF. CDR3 nucleotides: TGTGCCAGCAGTTACTCCTTAACCGGGGAGCTGTTTTTT.

This sequence joins TRBV29-1 and TRBJ1-2; D might be TRBD1 (5 bases). V lost 1 base and J 8 bases, leaving 14 bases between the germline ends. Germline CDR1 reads SQVTM; CDR2 reads ANQGSEA. CDR3 length: 13 amino acids. The CDR3 spells CSVEALTGLGYTF. CDR3 DNA: TGCAGCGTTGAAGCCCTTACAGGCTTGGGCTACACCTTC.

This chain uses TRBV7-2 with TRBJ2-7, with 7 bases lining up with TRBD2. V shed 4 bases, J shed 7 bases, and the junction held 19 bases outside the gene matches. This CDR3 spans 17 amino acids. CDR1 and CDR2 (germline): SGHTA, FQGNSA. The CDR3 reads CASSYPSQMSGGGEQYF. In DNA, the CDR3 is TGTGCCAGCAGCTACCCCTCCCAAATGTCGGGAGGAGGGGAGCAGTACTTC.

The CDR3 bases are TGTGCCAGCAGCTCCAGGGACAGGGGGGCCGAGCAGTACTTC. As protein: CASSSRDRGAEQYF. The chain recombines TRBV11-3 with TRBJ2-7; 11 nucleotides match TRBD1. The CDR3 contains 14 residues. The germline V gene encodes CDR1 SGHNT and CDR2 YENEEA. The trim removed 4 bases at V and 6 bases at J, leaving 5 bases unmatched.

This rearrangement joins TRBV6-5 to TRBJ2-1; D is possibly TRBD1 (5 bases). CDR3 length: 11 residues. In germline, CDR1 is MNHEY, CDR2 SVGAGI. Trimming shortened V by 8 bases and J by 8 bases, and 10 bases separated the two germline ends. CDR3 residues: CASQGRYEQFF. The CDR3 DNA follows: TGTGCCAGCCAGGGTCGTTATGAGCAGTTCTTC.

V usage is TRBV19 and J usage is TRBJ1-5; weak D call: TRBD1 (6 bases). CDR1 and CDR2 (germline): LNHDA, SQIVND (reference sequence). The CDR3 spans 15 residues. V was trimmed by 6 bases and J by 9 bases, leaving 21 bases between them. Written as DNA, the CDR3 is TGTGCCAGTAGCGCACAGGGCAGCGCCGGGCGGCCCCAGCATTTT. It is translated as CASSAQGSAGRPQHF.

The gene calls are TRBV28 and TRBJ2-7; 14 bases fit TRBD2. Losses at the gene ends were 3 bases for V and 6 bases for J; bases not matched to a gene: 4. There are 15 residues in the CDR3. Germline CDR1 MDHEN, CDR2 SYDVKM. CDR3 nucleotides: TGTGCCAGCAGTTTGACTAGCGGGAGGGCCCGCGAGCAGTACTTC. Amino acids: CASSLTSGRAREQYF.